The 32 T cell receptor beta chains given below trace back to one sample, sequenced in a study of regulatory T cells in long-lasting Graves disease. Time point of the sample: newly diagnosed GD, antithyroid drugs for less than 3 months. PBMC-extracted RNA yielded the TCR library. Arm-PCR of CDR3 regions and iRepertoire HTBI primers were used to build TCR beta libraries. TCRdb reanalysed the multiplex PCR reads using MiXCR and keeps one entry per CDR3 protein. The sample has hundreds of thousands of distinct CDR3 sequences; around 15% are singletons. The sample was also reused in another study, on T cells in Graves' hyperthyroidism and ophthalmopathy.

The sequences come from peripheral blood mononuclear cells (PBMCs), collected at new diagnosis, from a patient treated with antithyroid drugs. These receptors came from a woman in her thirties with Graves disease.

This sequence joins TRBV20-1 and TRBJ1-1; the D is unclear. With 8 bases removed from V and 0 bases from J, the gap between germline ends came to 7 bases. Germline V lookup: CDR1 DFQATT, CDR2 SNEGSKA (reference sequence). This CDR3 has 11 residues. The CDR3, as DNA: TGCAGTACCTACATGAACACTGAAGCTTTCTTT. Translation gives CSTYMNTEAFF.

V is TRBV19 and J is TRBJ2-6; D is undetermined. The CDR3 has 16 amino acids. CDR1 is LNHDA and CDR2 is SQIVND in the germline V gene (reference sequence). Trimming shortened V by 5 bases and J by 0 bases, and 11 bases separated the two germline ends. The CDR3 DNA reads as TGTGCCAGTAGTGTTTCGATACTCTCTGGGGCCAACGTCCTGACTTTC. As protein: CASSVSILSGANVLTF.

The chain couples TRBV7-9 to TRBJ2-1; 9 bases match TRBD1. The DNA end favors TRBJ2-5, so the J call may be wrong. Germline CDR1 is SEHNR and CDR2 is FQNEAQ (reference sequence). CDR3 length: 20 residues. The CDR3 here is CASSFARFITGQGSLETQYF. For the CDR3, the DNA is TGTGCCAGCAGCTTTGCGCGATTTATTACGGGACAGGGTTCTTTAGAGACCCAGTACTTC.

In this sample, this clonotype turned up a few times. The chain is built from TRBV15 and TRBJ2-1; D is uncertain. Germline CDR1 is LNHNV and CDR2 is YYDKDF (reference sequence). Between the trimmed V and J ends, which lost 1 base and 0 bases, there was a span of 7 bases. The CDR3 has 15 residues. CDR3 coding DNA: TGTGCCACCAGCAGAGCCTATAGCTCCTACAATGAGCAGTTCTTC. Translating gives CATSRAYSSYNEQFF.

This CDR3 is CVTRRPNTGELFF. In DNA form, the CDR3 reads TGTGTCACCAGGAGGCCGAACACCGGGGAGCTGTTTTTT. V is TRBV19 and J is TRBJ2-2; D possibly corresponds to TRBD2 (5 bases). The length of the CDR3 is 13 residues. Germline V CDR1 and CDR2: LNHDA, SQIVND (reference sequence). The entire variable domain, with the rest obtained from reference TRBV19 and TRBJ2-2, is as follows: DGGITQSPKYLFRKEGQNVTLSCEQNLNHDAMYWYRQDPGQGLRLIYYSQIVNDFQKGDIAEGYSVSREKKESFPLTVTSAQKNPTAFYLCVTRRPNTGELFFGEGSRLTVL.

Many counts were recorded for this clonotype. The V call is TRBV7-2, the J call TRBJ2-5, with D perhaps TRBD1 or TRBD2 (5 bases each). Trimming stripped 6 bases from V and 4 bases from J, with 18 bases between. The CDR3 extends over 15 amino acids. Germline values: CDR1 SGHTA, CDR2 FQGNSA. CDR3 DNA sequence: TGTGCCAGCAGACAAGGCCCCGGGACCCTAGAGACCCAGTACTTC. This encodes CASRQGPGTLETQYF.

CDR3 sequence (DNA): TGTGCCAGCAGCTTAATTCCAGGGGTCGACACTGAAGCTTTCTTT. Its translation: CASSLIPGVDTEAFF. The chain employs TRBV7-2 and TRBJ1-1; D is possibly TRBD1 (6 bases). CDR1 is SGHTA and CDR2 is FQGNSA in the germline V gene. CDR3 size: 15 residues. Trimming removed 2 bases at V and 3 bases at J, with 13 bases between.

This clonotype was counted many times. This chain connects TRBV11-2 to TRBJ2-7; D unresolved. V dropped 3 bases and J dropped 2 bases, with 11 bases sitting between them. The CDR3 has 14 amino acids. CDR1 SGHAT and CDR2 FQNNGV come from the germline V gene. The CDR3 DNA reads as TGTGCCAGCAGCTTCGACGCCTTCACCTACGAGCAGTACTTC. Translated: CASSFDAFTYEQYF.

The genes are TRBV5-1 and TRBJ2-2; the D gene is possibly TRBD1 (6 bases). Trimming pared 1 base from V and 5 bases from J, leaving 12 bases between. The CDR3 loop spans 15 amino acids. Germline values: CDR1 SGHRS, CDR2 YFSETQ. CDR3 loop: CASSLLNRVTGELFF. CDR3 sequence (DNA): TGCGCCAGCAGCTTGTTAAACAGGGTTACCGGGGAGCTGTTTTTT.

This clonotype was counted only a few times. CDR3 nucleotides: TGTGCCAGCAGTGAATGGGTACCCCCTGCCGGTGACTCCGGGGAGCTGTTTTTT. Protein sequence: CASSEWVPPAGDSGELFF. V gene TRBV6-1 combines with J gene TRBJ2-2, with no clear D. The CDR3 length is 18 residues. V lost 2 bases and J 6 bases, leaving 22 bases between the germline ends. Germline CDR1 and CDR2: MNHNS and SASEGT.

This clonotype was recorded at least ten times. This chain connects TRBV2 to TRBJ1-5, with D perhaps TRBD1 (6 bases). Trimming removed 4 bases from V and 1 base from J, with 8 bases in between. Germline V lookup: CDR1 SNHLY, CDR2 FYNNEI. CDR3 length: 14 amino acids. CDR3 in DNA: TGTGCCAGCAGTGGAAGGGGGAGCAATCAGCCCCAGCATTTT. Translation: CASSGRGSNQPQHF.

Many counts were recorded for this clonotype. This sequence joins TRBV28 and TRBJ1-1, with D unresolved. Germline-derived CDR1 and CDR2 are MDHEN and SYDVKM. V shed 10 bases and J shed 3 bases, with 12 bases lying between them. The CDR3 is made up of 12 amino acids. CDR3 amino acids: CATSPLYTEAFF. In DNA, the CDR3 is TGTGCCACCAGCCCTCTCTACACTGAAGCTTTCTTT.

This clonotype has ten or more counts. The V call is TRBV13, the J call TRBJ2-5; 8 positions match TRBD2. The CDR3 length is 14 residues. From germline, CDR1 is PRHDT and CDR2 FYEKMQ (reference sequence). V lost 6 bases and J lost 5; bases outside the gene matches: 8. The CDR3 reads CASRPPGLDETQYF. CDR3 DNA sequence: TGTGCCAGCAGACCTCCGGGACTAGATGAGACCCAGTACTTC.

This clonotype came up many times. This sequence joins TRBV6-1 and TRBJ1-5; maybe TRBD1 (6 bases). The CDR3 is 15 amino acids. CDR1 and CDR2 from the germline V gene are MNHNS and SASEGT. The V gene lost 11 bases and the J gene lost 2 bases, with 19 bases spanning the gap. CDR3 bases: TGTGCCGTGGGGGCCTCCGAGTCGGGCAATCAGCCCCAGCATTTT. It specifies CAVGASESGNQPQHF.

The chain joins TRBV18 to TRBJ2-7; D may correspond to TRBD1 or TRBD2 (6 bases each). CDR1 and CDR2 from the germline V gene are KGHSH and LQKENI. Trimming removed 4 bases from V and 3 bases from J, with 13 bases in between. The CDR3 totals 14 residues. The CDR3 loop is CASSRGLASYEQYF. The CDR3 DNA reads TGTGCCAGCTCACGGGGGCTAGCGAGCTACGAGCAGTACTTC.

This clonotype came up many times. The CDR3: CASSSQQANEKLFF. CDR3 DNA sequence: TGTGCCAGCAGCTCCCAGCAGGCTAATGAAAAACTGTTTTTT. The rearrangement joins TRBV7-2 to TRBJ1-4; D remains unclear. CDR3 length equals 14 residues. Germline V gene sequence: CDR1 SGHTA, CDR2 FQGNSA. V shed 4 bases and J shed 3 bases, with 9 bases lying between them.

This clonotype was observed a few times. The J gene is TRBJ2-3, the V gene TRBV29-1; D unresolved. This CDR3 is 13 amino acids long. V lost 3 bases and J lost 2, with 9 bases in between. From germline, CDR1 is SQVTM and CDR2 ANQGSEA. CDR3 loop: CSVDLPNTDTQYF. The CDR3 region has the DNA TGCAGCGTTGACTTACCCAACACAGATACGCAGTATTTT.

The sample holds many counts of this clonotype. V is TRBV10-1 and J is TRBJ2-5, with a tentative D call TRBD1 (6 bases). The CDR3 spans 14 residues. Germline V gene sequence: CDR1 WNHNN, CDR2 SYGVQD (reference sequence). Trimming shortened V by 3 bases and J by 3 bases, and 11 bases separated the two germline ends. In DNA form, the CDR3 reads TGCGCCAGCAGTGACAGGGGCCTAGAAGAGACCCAGTACTTC. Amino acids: CASSDRGLEETQYF.

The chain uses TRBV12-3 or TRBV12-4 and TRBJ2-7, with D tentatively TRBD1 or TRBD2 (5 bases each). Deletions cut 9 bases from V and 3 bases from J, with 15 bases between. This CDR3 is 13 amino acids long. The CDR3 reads CASLGTTNYEQYF. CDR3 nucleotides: TGTGCCAGTCTCGGGACCACAAACTACGAGCAGTACTTC.

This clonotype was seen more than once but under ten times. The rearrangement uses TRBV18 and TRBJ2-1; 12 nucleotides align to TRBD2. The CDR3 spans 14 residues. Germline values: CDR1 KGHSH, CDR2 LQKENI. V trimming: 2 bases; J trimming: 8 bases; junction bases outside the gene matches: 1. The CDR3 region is CASSPGTSGYEQFF. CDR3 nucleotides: TGTGCCAGCTCACCAGGGACTAGCGGGTATGAGCAGTTCTTC. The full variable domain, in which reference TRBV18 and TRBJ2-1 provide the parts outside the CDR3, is NAGVMQNPRHLVRRRGQEARLRCSPMKGHSHVYWYRQLPEEGLKFMVYLQKENIIDESGMPKERFSAEFPKEGPSILRIQQVVRGDSAAYFCASSPGTSGYEQFFGPGTRLTVL.

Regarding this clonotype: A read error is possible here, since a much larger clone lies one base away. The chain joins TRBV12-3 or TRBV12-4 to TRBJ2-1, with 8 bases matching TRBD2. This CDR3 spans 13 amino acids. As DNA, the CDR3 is TGTGCCAACAGTTTTTCCGGGGGGGATGAGCAGTTCTTC. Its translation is CANSFSGGDEQFF.

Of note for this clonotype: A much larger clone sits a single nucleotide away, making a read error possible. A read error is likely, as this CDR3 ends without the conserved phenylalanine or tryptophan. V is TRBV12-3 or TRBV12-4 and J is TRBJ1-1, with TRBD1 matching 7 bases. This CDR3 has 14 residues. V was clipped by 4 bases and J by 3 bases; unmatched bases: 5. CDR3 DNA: TGTGCCAGCAGTTCGACAGGGTTGTACACTGAAGCTTTCCTT. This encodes CASSSTGLYTEAFL.

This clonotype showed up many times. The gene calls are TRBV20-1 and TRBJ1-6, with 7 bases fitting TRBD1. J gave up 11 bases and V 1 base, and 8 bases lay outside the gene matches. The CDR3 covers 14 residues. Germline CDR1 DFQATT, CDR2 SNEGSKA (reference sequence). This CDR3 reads CSARAMTGTAPLHF. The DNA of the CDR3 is TGCAGTGCTAGAGCCATGACAGGGACGGCACCCCTCCACTTT.

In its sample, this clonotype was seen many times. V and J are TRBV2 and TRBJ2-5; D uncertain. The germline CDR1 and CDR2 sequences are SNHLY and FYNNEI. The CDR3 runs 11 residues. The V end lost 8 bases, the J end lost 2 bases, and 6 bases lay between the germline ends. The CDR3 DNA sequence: TGTGCCAGCGAGCAACAAGAGACCCAGTACTTC. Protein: CASEQQETQYF.

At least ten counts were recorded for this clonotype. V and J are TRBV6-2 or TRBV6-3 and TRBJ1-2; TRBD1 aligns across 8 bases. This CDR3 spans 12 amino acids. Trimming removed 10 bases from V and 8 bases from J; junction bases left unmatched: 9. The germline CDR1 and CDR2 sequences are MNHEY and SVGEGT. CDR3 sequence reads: CATNQGAGGYTF. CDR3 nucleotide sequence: TGTGCCACCAACCAGGGGGCCGGGGGCTACACCTTC.

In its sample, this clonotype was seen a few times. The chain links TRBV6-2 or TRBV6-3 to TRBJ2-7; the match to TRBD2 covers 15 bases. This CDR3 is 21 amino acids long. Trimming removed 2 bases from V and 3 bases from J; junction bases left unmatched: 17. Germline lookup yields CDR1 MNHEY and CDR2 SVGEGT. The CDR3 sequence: CASSYHSQSWTSGRARYEQYF. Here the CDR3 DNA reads TGTGCCAGCAGTTACCATTCTCAATCTTGGACTAGCGGGAGGGCCCGCTACGAGCAGTACTTC.

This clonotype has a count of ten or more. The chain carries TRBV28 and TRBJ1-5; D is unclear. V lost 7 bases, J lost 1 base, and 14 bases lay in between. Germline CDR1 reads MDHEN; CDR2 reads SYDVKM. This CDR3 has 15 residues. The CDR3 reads CASTLRGNSNQPQHF. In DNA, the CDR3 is TGTGCCAGCACCTTGCGGGGTAACAGCAATCAGCCCCAGCATTTT.

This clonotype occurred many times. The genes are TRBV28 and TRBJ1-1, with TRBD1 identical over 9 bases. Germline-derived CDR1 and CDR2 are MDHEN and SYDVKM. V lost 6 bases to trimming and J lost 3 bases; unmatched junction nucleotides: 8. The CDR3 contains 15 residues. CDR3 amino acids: CASRKPQGAYTEAFF. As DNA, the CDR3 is TGTGCCAGCAGGAAACCACAGGGGGCGTACACTGAAGCTTTCTTT.

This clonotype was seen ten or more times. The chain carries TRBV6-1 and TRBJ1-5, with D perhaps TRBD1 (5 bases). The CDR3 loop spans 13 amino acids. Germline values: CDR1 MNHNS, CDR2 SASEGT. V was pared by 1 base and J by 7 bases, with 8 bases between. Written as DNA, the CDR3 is TGTGCCAGCAGTGAAGGCAGGGACCAGCCCCAGCATTTT. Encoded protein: CASSEGRDQPQHF.

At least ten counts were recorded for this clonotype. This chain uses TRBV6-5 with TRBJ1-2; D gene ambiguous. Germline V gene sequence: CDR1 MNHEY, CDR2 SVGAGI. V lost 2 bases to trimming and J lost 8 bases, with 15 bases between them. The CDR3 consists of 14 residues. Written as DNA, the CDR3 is TGTGCCAGCAGTTACGGTGCCACGCAAACAGGCTACACCTTC. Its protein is CASSYGATQTGYTF.

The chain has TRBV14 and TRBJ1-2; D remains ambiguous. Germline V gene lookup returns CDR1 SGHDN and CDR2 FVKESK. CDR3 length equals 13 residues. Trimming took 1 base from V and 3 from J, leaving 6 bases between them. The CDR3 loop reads CASSQVTDYGYTF. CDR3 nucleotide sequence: TGTGCCAGCAGCCAAGTAACAGACTATGGCTACACCTTC. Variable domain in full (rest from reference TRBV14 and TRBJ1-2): EAGVTQFPSHSVIEKGQTVTLRCDPISGHDNLYWYRRVMGKEIKFLLHFVKESKQDESGMPNNRFLAERTGGTYSTLKVQPAELEDSGVYFCASSQVTDYGYTFGSGTRLTVV.

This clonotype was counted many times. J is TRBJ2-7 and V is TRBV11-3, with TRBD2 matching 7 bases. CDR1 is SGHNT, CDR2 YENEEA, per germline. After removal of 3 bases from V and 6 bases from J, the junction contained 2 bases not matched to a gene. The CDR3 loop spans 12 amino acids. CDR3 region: CASSLWGGEQYF. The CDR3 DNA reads TGTGCCAGCAGCTTGTGGGGGGGCGAGCAGTACTTC.